These T cell receptor beta chains were read from a single sample in a study of CD8+ T cells in alopecia areata. TCRdb's table, derived via immunoSEQ multiplex PCR, lists solely in-frame clones and lacks some. The sample contains tens of thousands of clones, 55% to 65% of which appear only once. The sample was CD8+ T cells sorted from blood, taken at week 0. The receptor source for this set is a human donor with alopecia areata. CDR3s include the opening cysteine and the closing phenylalanine or tryptophan. A D gene is named only where the DNA matches it firmly. The size entry is marked missing in some rows and otherwise reads once, few, many or a size class.

V gene	J gene	D gene	clone size	CDR3 protein	CDR3 DNA
TRBV27	TRBJ2-7	-	-	CASSPYSLRPGEQYF	TGTGCCAGCAGTCCGTACAGCCTCCGTCCTGGCGAGCAGTACTTC
TRBV9	TRBJ1-1	-	-	CASSVDAGLEAFF	TGTGCCAGCAGCGTAGACGCGGGCCTGGAGGCTTTCTTT
TRBV27	TRBJ2-5	TRBD2	-	CASSLGLAGALGETQYF	TGTGCCAGCAGCTTGGGACTAGCGGGAGCCTTGGGAGAGACCCAGTACTTC
TRBV4-1	TRBJ1-2	-	few	CASSQSTDYGYTF	TGCGCCAGCAGCCAATCGACAGACTATGGCTACACCTTC
TRBV6-6	TRBJ1-5	-	-	CASSLTRSNQPQHF	TGTGCCAGCAGTTTGACGAGGAGCAATCAGCCCCAGCATTTT
TRBV4-1	TRBJ2-3	-	-	CASSQNTDTQYF	TGCGCCAGCAGCCAAAACACAGATACGCAGTATTTT
TRBV29-1	TRBJ2-3	-	-	CSVEDWAGVTDTQYF	TGCAGCGTTGAAGATTGGGCAGGGGTCACAGATACGCAGTATTTT
TRBV14	TRBJ2-5	TRBD1	-	CASSLDPLDRESWQTQYF	TGTGCCAGCAGCCTCGACCCCCTCGACAGGGAGAGTTGGCAGACCCAGTACTTC
TRBV5-1	TRBJ2-7	TRBD1	few	CASSQDRGSYEQYF	TGCGCCAGCAGCCAGGACAGGGGCTCCTACGAGCAGTACTTC
TRBV19	TRBJ2-1	TRBD2	few	CASNSGGSSYNEQFF	TGTGCCAGTAACTCGGGAGGGTCCTCCTACAATGAGCAGTTCTTC
TRBV7-2	TRBJ2-1	TRBD2	-	CASTIGGREVRRNEQFF	TGTGCCAGCACCATAGGGGGGCGGGAGGTAAGGCGGAATGAGCAGTTCTTC
TRBV27	TRBJ2-2	TRBD2	-	CASSSRTSKNTGELFF	TGTGCCAGCAGTTCGAGGACTAGCAAGAACACCGGGGAGCTGTTTTTT
TRBV5-1	TRBJ1-5	TRBD1	few	CASSETGGVNQPQHF	TGCGCCAGCAGCGAGACAGGGGGTGTCAATCAGCCCCAGCATTTT
TRBV18	TRBJ2-7	TRBD1	-	CASSPSRGQGRPSYEQYF	TGTGCCAGCTCACCATCCCGAGGACAGGGCCGACCCTCCTACGAGCAGTACTTC
TRBV9	TRBJ1-5	-	-	CASSASISSNQPQHF	TGTGCCAGCAGCGCTAGTATAAGTAGCAATCAGCCCCAGCATTTT
TRBV29-1	TRBJ2-1	-	-	CSVPGPVLMGEQFF	TGCAGCGTGCCCGGACCTGTTCTCATGGGTGAGCAGTTCTTC
TRBV27	TRBJ1-5	TRBD1	-	CASSSTGTGTIQPQHF	TGTGCCAGCAGTTCCACCGGGACAGGGACCATACAGCCCCAGCATTTT
TRBV6-1	TRBJ2-5	-	-	CASSEDTQYQETQYF	TGTGCCAGCAGTGAGGACACTCAGTACCAAGAGACCCAGTACTTC
TRBV7-6	TRBJ2-5	-	-	CASSLAGSSETQYF	TGTGCCAGCAGCTTAGCGGGGAGTTCTGAGACCCAGTACTTC
TRBV27	TRBJ1-1	-	-	CASSFFLNTEAFF	TGTGCCAGCAGTTTTTTCTTGAACACTGAAGCTTTCTTT
TRBV14	TRBJ2-1	-	-	CASRAGNEQFF	TGTGCCAGCAGGGCTGGCAATGAGCAGTTCTTC
TRBV4-1	TRBJ1-5	-	-	CASSQVRSNQPQHF	TGCGCCAGCAGCCAAGTCCGGAGTAATCAGCCCCAGCATTTT
TRBV7-9	TRBJ1-1	-	few	CASSLDVPEAFF	TGTGCCAGCAGCTTAGACGTACCAGAAGCTTTCTTT
TRBV5-6	TRBJ2-7	-	-	CASSFSSGPYEQYF	TGTGCCAGCAGCTTTTCTTCAGGGCCCTACGAGCAGTACTTC
TRBV30	TRBJ2-5	-	-	CAWRSLYETQYF	TGTGCCTGGAGATCCTTGTATGAGACCCAGTACTTC
TRBV7-2	TRBJ2-1	-	-	CASSLELGFNEQFF	TGTGCCAGCAGCTTAGAGCTGGGGTTCAATGAGCAGTTCTTC
TRBV4-1	TRBJ1-2	-	-	CASSQVSQSEGYTF	TGCGCCAGCAGCCAAGTCTCACAGTCGGAAGGCTACACCTTC
TRBV29-1	TRBJ1-2	-	-	CSVRTDYGYTF	TGCAGCGTCCGGACAGACTATGGCTACACCTTC
TRBV30	TRBJ1-4	-	-	CAWGNEKLFF	TGTGCCTGGGGGAATGAAAAACTGTTTTTT
TRBV27	TRBJ2-7	TRBD1	-	CASSTGTGALWYEQYF	TGTGCCAGCAGTACAGGGACAGGGGCCCTGTGGTACGAGCAGTACTTC
TRBV18	TRBJ2-7	-	few	CASSTPPGTDLGYEQYF	TGTGCCAGCTCTACACCACCCGGGACGGACCTGGGCTACGAGCAGTACTTC
TRBV7-8	TRBJ1-1	-	-	CASSLRGVDEAFF	TGTGCCAGCAGCTTACGGGGGGTGGATGAAGCTTTCTTT
TRBV2	TRBJ1-6	-	-	CASSSGSDLHF	TGTGCCAGCAGTTCCGGGAGTGACCTCCACTTT
TRBV27	TRBJ2-5	TRBD1	-	CASSMGTGGVGETQYF	TGTGCCAGCAGTATGGGAACAGGGGGCGTCGGAGAGACCCAGTACTTC
TRBV5-1	TRBJ2-1	TRBD2	once	CASSFSWTSGSGGNEQFF	TGCGCCAGCAGCTTTTCCTGGACTAGCGGGAGTGGGGGAAATGAGCAGTTCTTC
TRBV5-1	TRBJ1-1	-	-	CASSPTQGRDTEAFF	TGCGCCAGCAGCCCCACACAGGGTCGGGACACTGAAGCTTTCTTT
TRBV28	TRBJ2-7	TRBD2	-	CASSSGREDEQYF	TGTGCCAGCAGTAGCGGGAGGGAGGACGAGCAGTACTTC
TRBV30	TRBJ2-1	-	-	CAWSEGRGRNEQFF	TGTGCCTGGAGCGAAGGAAGGGGACGAAATGAGCAGTTCTTC
TRBV28	TRBJ2-5	-	-	CASSLTGHQGMEETQYF	TGTGCCAGCAGTTTAACCGGACACCAAGGGATGGAGGAGACCCAGTACTTC